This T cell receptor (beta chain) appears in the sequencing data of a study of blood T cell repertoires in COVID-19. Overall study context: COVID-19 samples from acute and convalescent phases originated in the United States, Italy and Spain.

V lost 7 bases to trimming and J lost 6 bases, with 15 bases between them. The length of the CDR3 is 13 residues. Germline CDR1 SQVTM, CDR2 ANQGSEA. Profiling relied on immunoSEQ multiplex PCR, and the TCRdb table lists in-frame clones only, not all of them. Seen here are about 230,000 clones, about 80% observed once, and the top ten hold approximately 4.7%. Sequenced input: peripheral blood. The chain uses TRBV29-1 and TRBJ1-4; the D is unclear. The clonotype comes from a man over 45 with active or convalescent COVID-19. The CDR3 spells CSAKPPGYEKLFF. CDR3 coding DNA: TGCAGCGCTAAACCCCCGGGGTATGAAAAACTGTTTTTT.